Listed here are 4 T cell receptor beta chains from one sample, sequenced in a study of T cell changes during pregnancy in multiple sclerosis. Clones were sequenced by immunoSEQ multiplex PCR, and TCRdb holds only the in-frame ones, with some missing. This sample has approximately 92,000 clones, with approximately 93% found just once. This specimen consisted of peripheral blood, obtained after pregnancy. The receptors stem from a female donor with multiple sclerosis, enrolled in a pregnancy study.

This clone was observed a single time. V is TRBV4-2 and J is TRBJ1-4; D remains unclear. The CDR3 extends over 16 amino acids. Trimming stripped 0 bases from V and 4 bases from J, with 12 bases between. Germline lookup yields CDR1 LGHNA and CDR2 YNFKEQ. CDR3 bases: TGTGCCAGCAGCCAAGATAGTGTTAGCCTTAATGAAAAACTGTTTTTT. It codes for CASSQDSVSLNEKLFF.

This clone appeared a few times. The chain employs TRBV18 and TRBJ2-1; D is ambiguous. The germline CDR1 and CDR2 sequences are KGHSH and LQKENI. V gave up 3 bases and J gave up 4 bases, with 7 bases separating them. This CDR3 spans 13 amino acids. The CDR3 region is CASSPSLYNEQFF. The CDR3 DNA reads TGTGCCAGCTCACCTTCCCTGTACAATGAGCAGTTCTTC.

The genes are TRBV7-9 and TRBJ1-1, with 7 bases that match TRBD1. Germline-derived CDR1 and CDR2 are SEHNR and FQNEAQ (reference sequence). V shed 4 bases, J shed 6 bases, and the junction held 11 bases outside the gene matches. There are 15 residues in the CDR3. DNA of the CDR3: TGTGCCAGCAGCTCCCAGGGGGTAGGAATTGCTGAAGCTTTCTTT. The encoded protein is CASSSQGVGIAEAFF.

This chain uses TRBV25-1 with TRBJ2-7; TRBD1 matches 7 bases. CDR1 is MGHDK and CDR2 is SYGVNS in the germline V gene. The junction had 5 bases not matched to a gene; V was cut back by 6 bases and J by 3 bases. CDR3 length equals 13 residues. In DNA, the CDR3 is TGTGCCAGCAGACGGGGACAGTTCTACGAGCAGTACTTC. As protein: CASRRGQFYEQYF.